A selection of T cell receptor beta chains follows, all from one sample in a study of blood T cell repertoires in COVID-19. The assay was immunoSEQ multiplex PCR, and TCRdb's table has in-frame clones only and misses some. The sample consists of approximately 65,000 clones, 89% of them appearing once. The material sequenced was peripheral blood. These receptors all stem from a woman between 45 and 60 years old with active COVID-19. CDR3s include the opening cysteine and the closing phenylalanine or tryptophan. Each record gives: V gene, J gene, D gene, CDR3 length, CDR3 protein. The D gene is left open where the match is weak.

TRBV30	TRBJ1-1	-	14	CAWSVRGLGTEAFF
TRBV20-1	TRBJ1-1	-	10	CSASGAVAFF
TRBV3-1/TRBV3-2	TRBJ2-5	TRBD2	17	CASSQVTSGRHQETQYF
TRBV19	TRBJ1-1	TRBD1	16	CASSTLLQGAFTEAFF
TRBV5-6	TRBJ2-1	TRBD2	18	CASSPPGTSGRSYNEQFF
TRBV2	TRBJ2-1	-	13	CASMMSDYNEQFF
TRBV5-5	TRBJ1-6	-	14	CASSLDQGSPPLHF
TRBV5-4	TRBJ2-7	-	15	CASSSKTGTFYEQYF
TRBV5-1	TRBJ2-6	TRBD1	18	CASGYSLTGGTGANVLTF
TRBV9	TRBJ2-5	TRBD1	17	CASSVGTTGGAGETQYF
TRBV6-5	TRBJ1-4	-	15	CASSYSEGTNEKLFF
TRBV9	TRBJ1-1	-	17	CASSVGEGGISNTEAFF
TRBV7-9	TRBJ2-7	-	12	CASSHLAYEQYF
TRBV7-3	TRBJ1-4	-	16	CASSLNQDKTNEKLFF
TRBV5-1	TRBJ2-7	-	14	CASSRTDWMEEQYF
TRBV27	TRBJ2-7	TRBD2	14	CASSLASGAYEQYF
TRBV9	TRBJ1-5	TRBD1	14	CASSVTGGNQPQHF
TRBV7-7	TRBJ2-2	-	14	CATSSSSNTGELFF